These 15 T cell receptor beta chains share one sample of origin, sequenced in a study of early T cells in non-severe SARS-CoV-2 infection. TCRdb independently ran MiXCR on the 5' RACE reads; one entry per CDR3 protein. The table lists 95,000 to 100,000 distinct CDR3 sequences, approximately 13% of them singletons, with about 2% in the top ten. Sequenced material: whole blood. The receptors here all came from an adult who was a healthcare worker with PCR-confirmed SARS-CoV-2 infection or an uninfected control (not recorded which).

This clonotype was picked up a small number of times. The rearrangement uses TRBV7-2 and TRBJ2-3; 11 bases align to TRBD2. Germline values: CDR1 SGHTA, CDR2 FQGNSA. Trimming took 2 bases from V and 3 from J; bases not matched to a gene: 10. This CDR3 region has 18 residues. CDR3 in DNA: TGTGCCAGCAGCTTATTTGGGGGGACTAGCGGATTTACAGATACGCAGTATTTT. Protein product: CASSLFGGTSGFTDTQYF.

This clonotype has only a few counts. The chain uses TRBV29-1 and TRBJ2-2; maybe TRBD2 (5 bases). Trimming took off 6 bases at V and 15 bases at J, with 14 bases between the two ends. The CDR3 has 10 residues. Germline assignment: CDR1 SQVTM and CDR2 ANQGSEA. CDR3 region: CSVLNGDVFF. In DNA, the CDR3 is TGCAGCGTCCTGAACGGGGATGTGTTTTTT.

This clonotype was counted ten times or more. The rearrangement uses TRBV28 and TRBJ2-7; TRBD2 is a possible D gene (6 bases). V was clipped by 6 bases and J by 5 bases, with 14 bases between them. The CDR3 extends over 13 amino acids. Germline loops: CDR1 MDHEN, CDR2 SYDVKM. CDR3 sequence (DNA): TGTGCCAGCAGGAACGGCGGGGACCACGAGCAGTACTTC. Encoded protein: CASRNGGDHEQYF.

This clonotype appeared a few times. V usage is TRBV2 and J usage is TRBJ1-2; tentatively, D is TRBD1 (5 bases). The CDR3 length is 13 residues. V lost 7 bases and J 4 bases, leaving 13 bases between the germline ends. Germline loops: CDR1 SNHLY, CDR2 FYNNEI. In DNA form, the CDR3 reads TGTGCCAGCACGGGACTTTCGATCTATGGCTACACCTTC. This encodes CASTGLSIYGYTF.

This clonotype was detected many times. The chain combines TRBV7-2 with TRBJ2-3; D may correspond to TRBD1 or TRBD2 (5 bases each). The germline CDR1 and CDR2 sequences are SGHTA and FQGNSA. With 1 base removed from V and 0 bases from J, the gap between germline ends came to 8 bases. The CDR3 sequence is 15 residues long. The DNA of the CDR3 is TGTGCCAGCAGCTTAGGAGGGGTTAGCACAGATACGCAGTATTTT. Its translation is CASSLGGVSTDTQYF.

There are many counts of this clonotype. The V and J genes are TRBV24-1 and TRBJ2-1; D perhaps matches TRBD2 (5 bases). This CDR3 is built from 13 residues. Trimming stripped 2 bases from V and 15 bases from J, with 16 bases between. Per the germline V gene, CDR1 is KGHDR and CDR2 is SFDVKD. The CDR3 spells CATSDSDSYAPFF. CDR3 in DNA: TGTGCCACCAGTGATTCGGACTCCTATGCGCCGTTCTTC.

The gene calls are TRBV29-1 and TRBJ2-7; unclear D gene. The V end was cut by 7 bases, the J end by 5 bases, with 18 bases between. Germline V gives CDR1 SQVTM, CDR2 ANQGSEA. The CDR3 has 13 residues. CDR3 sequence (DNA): TGCAGCGCGGCGGACGGTGGGATCGACGAGCAGTACTTC. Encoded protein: CSAADGGIDEQYF.

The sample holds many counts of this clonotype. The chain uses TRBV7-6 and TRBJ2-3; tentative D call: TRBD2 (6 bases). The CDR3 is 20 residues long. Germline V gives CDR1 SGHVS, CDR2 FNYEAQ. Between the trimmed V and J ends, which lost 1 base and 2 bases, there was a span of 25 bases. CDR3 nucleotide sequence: TGTGCCAGCAGCTTAGTTAGAGGACAAGGAGGGGCAGGACACACAGATACGCAGTATTTT. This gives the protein CASSLVRGQGGAGHTDTQYF.

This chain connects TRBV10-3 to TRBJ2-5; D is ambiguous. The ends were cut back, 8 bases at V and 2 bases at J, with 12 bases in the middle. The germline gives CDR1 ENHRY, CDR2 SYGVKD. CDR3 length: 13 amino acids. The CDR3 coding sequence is TGTGCCATCGATTCCGGACCTCAAGAGACCCAGTACTTC. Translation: CAIDSGPQETQYF.

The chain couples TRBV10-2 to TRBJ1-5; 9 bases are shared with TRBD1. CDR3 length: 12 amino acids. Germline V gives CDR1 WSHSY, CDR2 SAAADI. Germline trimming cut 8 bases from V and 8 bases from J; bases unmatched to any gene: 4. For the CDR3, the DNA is TGCGCCAGCGGGGACAGGGCTGAGCCCCAGCATTTT. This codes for CASGDRAEPQHF.

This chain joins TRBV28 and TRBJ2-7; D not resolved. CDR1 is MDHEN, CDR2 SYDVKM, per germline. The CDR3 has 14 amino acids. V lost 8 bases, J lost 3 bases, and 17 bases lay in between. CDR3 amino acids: CASGVDVGLYEQYF. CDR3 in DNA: TGTGCCAGCGGTGTGGATGTGGGTCTCTACGAGCAGTACTTC.

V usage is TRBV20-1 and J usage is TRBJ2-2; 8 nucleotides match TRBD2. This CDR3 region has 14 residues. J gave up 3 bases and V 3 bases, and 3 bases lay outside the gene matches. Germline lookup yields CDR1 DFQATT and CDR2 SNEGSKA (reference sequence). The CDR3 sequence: CSASGGAYTGELFF. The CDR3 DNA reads TGCAGTGCTAGCGGGGGGGCCTACACCGGGGAGCTGTTTTTT.

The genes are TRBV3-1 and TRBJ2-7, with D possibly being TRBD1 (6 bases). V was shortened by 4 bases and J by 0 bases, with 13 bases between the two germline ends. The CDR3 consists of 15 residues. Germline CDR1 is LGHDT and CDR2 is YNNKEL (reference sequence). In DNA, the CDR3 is TGTGCCAGCAGCCGTCACAGGGATCACTCCTACGAGCAGTACTTC. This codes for CASSRHRDHSYEQYF.

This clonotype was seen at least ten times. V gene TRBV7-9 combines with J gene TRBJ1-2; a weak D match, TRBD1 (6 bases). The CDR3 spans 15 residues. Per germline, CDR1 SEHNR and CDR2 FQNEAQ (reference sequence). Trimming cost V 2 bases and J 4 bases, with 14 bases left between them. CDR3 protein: CASSLKDSPGYGYTF. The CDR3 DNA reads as TGTGCCAGCAGCTTAAAGGACAGCCCAGGCTATGGCTACACCTTC.

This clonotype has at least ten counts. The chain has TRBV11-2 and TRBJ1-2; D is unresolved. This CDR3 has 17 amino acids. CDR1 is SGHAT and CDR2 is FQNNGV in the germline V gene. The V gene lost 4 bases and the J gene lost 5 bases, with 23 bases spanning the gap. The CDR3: CASSSLRRGRLGYGYTF. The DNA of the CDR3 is TGTGCCAGCAGCTCACTCCGGCGTGGACGGCTGGGATATGGCTACACCTTC.